The 30 T cell receptor beta chains below were found in one sample sequenced in a study of blood T cell repertoires in COVID-19 (dated by TCRdb to the early 2020s). The library was obtained by the immunoSEQ multiplex PCR assay. TCRdb stores this immuneACCESS table with in-frame sequences only. Part of the clones is absent; in the studies checked, under half of the shortfall reflects unresolved V genes, and no reason is known for the rest. The sample includes about 86,000 clones, with over 80% observed a single time. The leading ten clones occupy roughly 32% of the sample. Material: peripheral blood. These receptors all stem from a woman aged 80 or older with active or convalescent COVID-19.

This chain connects TRBV6-2 or TRBV6-3 to TRBJ2-1, with 7 bases aligning to TRBD2. This CDR3 is built from 16 residues. Trimming removed 5 bases from V and 0 bases from J; junction bases left unmatched: 7. Germline-derived CDR1 and CDR2 are MNHEY and SVGEGT. In nucleotides, the CDR3 is TGTGCCAGCAGTCCCGTTTGGGGGGGCTCCTACAATGAGCAGTTCTTC. As protein: CASSPVWGGSYNEQFF.

The chain couples TRBV7-2 to TRBJ1-2; no reliable D call. The CDR3 is made up of 19 amino acids. Germline lookup yields CDR1 SGHTA and CDR2 FQGNSA. V shed 3 bases and J shed 0 bases, with 23 bases lying between them. The chain's CDR3 is CASSLSSTGSGWANYGYTF. As DNA, the CDR3 is TGTGCCAGCAGCTTGAGTTCGACGGGGAGTGGTTGGGCTAACTATGGCTACACCTTC.

This chain links TRBV4-1 with TRBJ2-5; D not resolved. V lost 0 bases, J lost 4 bases, and 12 bases lay in between. The germline V gene encodes CDR1 MGHRA and CDR2 YSYEKL. The CDR3 is made up of 15 amino acids. CDR3 DNA sequence: TGCGCCAGCAGCCAAGACCCCCCGCCCGGAGAGACCCAGTACTTC. Its translation is CASSQDPPPGETQYF.

The rearrangement links TRBV10-1 to TRBJ2-2; the match to TRBD1 covers 8 bases. Germline CDR1 reads WNHNN; CDR2 reads SYGVQD (reference sequence). The CDR3 has 15 residues. V lost 6 bases to trimming and J lost 1 base; unmatched junction nucleotides: 4. This CDR3 is CASSAGTGNTGELFF. CDR3 nucleotides: TGCGCCAGCAGCGCCGGGACAGGGAACACCGGGGAGCTGTTTTTT.

This chain links TRBV20-1 with TRBJ1-4, with TRBD1 as a possible D gene (5 bases). Trimming stripped 5 bases from V and 8 bases from J, with 6 bases between. The CDR3 has 10 amino acids. In germline, CDR1 is DFQATT, CDR2 SNEGSKA (reference sequence). The CDR3 sequence: CSARGEKLFF. CDR3 in DNA: TGCAGTGCTCGGGGGGAAAAACTGTTTTTT.

The chain couples TRBV30 to TRBJ1-1; 8 nucleotides align to TRBD1. Germline CDR1 is GTSNPN and CDR2 is SVGIG (reference sequence). V lost 5 bases and J lost 10; bases outside the gene matches: 9. The CDR3 sequence is 12 residues long. The CDR3, as DNA: TGTGCCTGGGACAGGGGACCCCTCGGAGCTTTCTTT. It specifies CAWDRGPLGAFF.

The rearrangement uses TRBV28 and TRBJ1-2; the D is unclear. The CDR3 extends over 15 amino acids. Trimming stripped 6 bases from V and 3 bases from J, with 17 bases between. CDR1 and CDR2 (germline): MDHEN, SYDVKM. CDR3 residues: CASRQPSQTYYGYTF. The CDR3 region has the DNA TGTGCCAGCAGGCAGCCCTCACAGACCTACTATGGCTACACCTTC.

The V gene is TRBV7-2, the J gene TRBJ2-1; TRBD2 aligns across 13 bases. Trimming at V came to 5 bases and at J to 12 bases, leaving 13 bases not matched to a gene. Germline CDR1 and CDR2: SGHTA and FQGNSA. The CDR3 totals 16 residues. CDR3 loop: CASSMRTSGGTGAQFF. CDR3 nucleotides: TGTGCCAGCAGCATGAGGACTAGCGGGGGTACTGGGGCGCAGTTCTTC.

The V and J genes are TRBV28 and TRBJ1-2; 9 positions agree with TRBD1. The CDR3 is made up of 14 amino acids. The V gene end was trimmed by 5 bases and the J gene end by 6 bases; junction bases not matched to a gene: 7. Germline CDR1 is MDHEN and CDR2 is SYDVKM. This chain's CDR3 is CASSPGQGRDGYTF. The CDR3, as DNA: TGTGCCAGCAGTCCGGGACAGGGTCGGGATGGCTACACCTTC.

The chain has TRBV9 and TRBJ2-2, with D possibly matching TRBD2 (6 bases). Trimming pared 4 bases from V and 6 bases from J, leaving 16 bases between. Per germline, CDR1 SGDLS and CDR2 YYNGEE. The length of the CDR3 is 15 residues. In nucleotides, the CDR3 is TGTGCCAGCAGCCATTCCGGGACTGCGGCCGGGGAGCTGTTTTTT. This sequence encodes CASSHSGTAAGELFF.

The gene calls are TRBV6-5 and TRBJ1-1, with a tentative D call TRBD1 (6 bases). The CDR3 covers 15 residues. Between the trimmed V and J ends, which lost 8 bases and 5 bases, there was a span of 21 bases. The V gene's germline CDR1 is MNHEY and CDR2 SVGAGI. The DNA of the CDR3 is TGTGCCAGCTCCCCCGTTAGGGGGGGTGGTACTGAAGCTTTCTTT. It specifies CASSPVRGGGTEAFF.

The chain has TRBV30 and TRBJ2-3; D not certain. Germline assignment: CDR1 GTSNPN and CDR2 SVGIG (reference sequence). Trimming took off 1 base at V and 3 bases at J, with 11 bases between the two ends. The CDR3 is made up of 14 amino acids. In DNA form, the CDR3 reads TGTGCCTGGAGTGGAGCCGGGTTAACAGATACGCAGTATTTT. Translation gives CAWSGAGLTDTQYF.

This chain connects TRBV5-6 to TRBJ1-4; a possible D gene is TRBD1 (6 bases). Germline lookup yields CDR1 SGHDT and CDR2 YYEEEE. The CDR3 consists of 15 residues. V was shortened by 4 bases and J by 7 bases, with 17 bases between the two germline ends. The CDR3 DNA sequence: TGTGCCAGCAGCCGATACAGGGAGTTCCCTGAAAAACTGTTTTTT. Protein sequence: CASSRYREFPEKLFF.

The chain carries TRBV6-1 and TRBJ2-1, with 8 bases lining up with TRBD2. V dropped 3 bases and J dropped 13; count of bases not matched to a gene: 14. CDR3 length: 15 amino acids. Germline V gene sequence: CDR1 MNHNS, CDR2 SASEGT. CDR3 loop: CASSDNAGRAGEQFF. The CDR3 bases are TGTGCCAGCAGTGATAATGCTGGACGAGCGGGGGAACAGTTCTTC.

The rearrangement links TRBV3-1 (or the pseudogene TRBV3-2) to TRBJ1-3, with TRBD1 identical over 11 bases. This CDR3 spans 18 amino acids. V dropped 3 bases and J dropped 0; count of bases not matched to a gene: 7. CDR1 is LGHDT and CDR2 is YNNKEL in the germline V gene (reference sequence). CDR3 residues: CASSHLGQGVISGNTIYF. CDR3 sequence (DNA): TGTGCCAGCAGCCATCTGGGACAGGGGGTAATCTCTGGAAACACCATATATTTT.

The chain carries TRBV27 and TRBJ1-2; possible D gene TRBD1, 5 bases. V was cut by 3 bases and J by 0 bases, with 11 bases left in between. Germline CDR1 MNHEY, CDR2 SMNVEV (reference sequence). The CDR3 totals 15 residues. The CDR3 loop is CASSLEGLSNYGYTF. As DNA, the CDR3 is TGTGCCAGCAGTTTGGAGGGACTCTCTAACTATGGCTACACCTTC.

The chain is built from TRBV29-1 and TRBJ2-7, with D possibly TRBD1 on 6 matching bases. Trimming cost V 6 bases and J 5 bases, with 14 bases left between them. CDR1 SQVTM and CDR2 ANQGSEA come from the germline V gene. The CDR3 contains 12 residues. CDR3 in DNA: TGCAGCGTGGTAACAGGGTCTCACGAGCAGTACTTC. This translates into CSVVTGSHEQYF.

V gene TRBV4-1 combines with J gene TRBJ1-6, with a tentative D call TRBD1 (6 bases). The CDR3 spans 15 residues. V lost 5 bases, J lost 8 bases, and 16 bases lay in between. The germline gives CDR1 MGHRA, CDR2 YSYEKL. CDR3 DNA sequence: TGCGCCAGCAGCGGCCAGGGACATGGGGATTCACCCCTCCACTTT. Amino acid sequence: CASSGQGHGDSPLHF.

The chain employs TRBV7-2 and TRBJ2-5; 7 bases agree with TRBD2. CDR1 is SGHTA, CDR2 FQGNSA, per germline. J lost 1 base, V lost 3 bases, and 2 bases had no gene match. This CDR3 comprises 14 residues. The CDR3 DNA reads as TGTGCCAGCAGCTTGGGGGGGACCCAAGAGACCCAGTACTTC. Its translation is CASSLGGTQETQYF.

In its sample, this clone was seen a few times. The chain couples TRBV10-3 to TRBJ1-6, with 8 bases lining up with TRBD1. Unmatched junction bases numbered 2, after V lost 0 bases and J lost 7 bases. The length of the CDR3 is 15 residues. Germline values: CDR1 ENHRY, CDR2 SYGVKD. CDR3 amino acids: CAISESRDRNSPLHF. The CDR3 coding sequence is TGTGCCATCAGTGAGTCCCGGGACAGGAATTCACCCCTCCACTTT.

This clone was picked up one time. The chain employs TRBV7-9 and TRBJ2-3; D gene uncertain. The CDR3 covers 15 residues. Trimming took off 0 bases at V and 0 bases at J, with 7 bases between the two ends. From germline, CDR1 is SEHNR and CDR2 FQNEAQ (reference sequence). CDR3 sequence: CASSLASLSTDTQYF. As DNA, the CDR3 is TGTGCCAGCAGCTTAGCCTCCCTAAGCACAGATACGCAGTATTTT.

The J gene is TRBJ1-5, the V gene TRBV28, with a possible D match to TRBD1 (6 bases). Germline V gene sequence: CDR1 MDHEN, CDR2 SYDVKM. The ends were cut back, 6 bases at V and 7 bases at J, with 16 bases in the middle. The CDR3 contains 14 residues. CDR3 region: CASRPRGGGQPQHF. CDR3 in DNA: TGTGCCAGCAGACCCCGGGGGGGCGGGCAGCCCCAGCATTTT.

This chain joins TRBV30 and TRBJ1-3, with 9 bases fitting TRBD1. CDR1 GTSNPN and CDR2 SVGIG come from the germline V gene (reference sequence). The CDR3 covers 14 residues. After removal of 4 bases from V and 1 base from J, the junction contained 2 bases not matched to a gene. CDR3 nucleotides: TGTGCCTGGAACAGGGGGCAATCTGGAAACACCATATATTTT. It yields the protein CAWNRGQSGNTIYF.

This clone was recorded only once. The chain is built from TRBV5-1 and TRBJ1-2; 7 bases align to TRBD1. The V segment lost 4 bases and the J segment 1 base; nucleotides outside the gene matches: 10. This CDR3 spans 16 amino acids. The germline CDR1 and CDR2 sequences are SGHRS and YFSETQ. DNA for the CDR3: TGCGCCAGCAGCCCCTGGACAGGCCTAAATAACTATGGCTACACCTTC. As protein: CASSPWTGLNNYGYTF.

The genes are TRBV27 and TRBJ1-4; D gene uncertain. CDR3 length: 16 residues. V was shortened by 5 bases and J by 7 bases, with 20 bases between the two germline ends. Germline V gene lookup returns CDR1 MNHEY and CDR2 SMNVEV (reference sequence). The CDR3 spells CASSPIGRGLGEKLFF. In nucleotides, the CDR3 is TGTGCCAGCAGTCCCATCGGTAGAGGGTTAGGTGAAAAACTGTTTTTT.

The chain employs TRBV28 and TRBJ1-4, with D possibly being TRBD1 (5 bases). Per germline, CDR1 MDHEN and CDR2 SYDVKM. CDR3 length: 15 amino acids. The V and J ends lost 7 bases and 5 bases respectively, with 17 bases between them. Here the CDR3 reads CASKGWAGLNEKLFF. CDR3 bases: TGTGCCAGCAAGGGGTGGGCAGGCTTAAATGAAAAACTGTTTTTT.

The chain is built from TRBV27 and TRBJ2-1; TRBD2 matches at 9 bases. The CDR3 extends over 15 amino acids. Germline V gives CDR1 MNHEY, CDR2 SMNVEV (reference sequence). J gave up 10 bases and V 7 bases, and 14 bases lay outside the gene matches. CDR3 protein: CASTRTSEARREQFF. Here the CDR3 DNA reads TGTGCCAGCACCCGGACTAGCGAAGCCCGGCGGGAGCAGTTCTTC.

The chain joins TRBV6-5 to TRBJ1-5, with TRBD1 matching over 8 bases. The CDR3 is 15 amino acids. Germline V CDR1 and CDR2: MNHEY, SVGAGI. Losses at the gene ends were 7 bases for V and 3 bases for J; bases not matched to a gene: 8. The CDR3 loop reads CASTTRDRYNQPQHF. CDR3 coding DNA: TGTGCCAGCACTACCCGGGACAGGTACAATCAGCCCCAGCATTTT.

This clone was found a few times. The rearrangement joins TRBV6-5 to TRBJ1-2; D is perhaps TRBD1 (6 bases). Looked up from germline, CDR1 is MNHEY and CDR2 is SVGAGI. Trimming left V 5 bases short and J 4 bases short, with 17 bases between. CDR3 length equals 15 residues. The CDR3 region is CASSTSSTGLYGYTF. In DNA form, the CDR3 reads TGTGCCAGCAGTACCTCGTCGACAGGTCTCTATGGCTACACCTTC.

This clone was seen only a few times. V and J are TRBV10-3 and TRBJ1-1, with D hard to call. CDR3 length: 12 amino acids. CDR1 ENHRY and CDR2 SYGVKD come from the germline V gene. Trimming removed 2 bases at V and 4 bases at J, with 5 bases between. The CDR3 reads CAISEEATEAFF. CDR3 nucleotides: TGTGCCATCAGTGAGGAAGCCACTGAAGCTTTCTTT.